This T cell receptor beta chain was documented in a study of blood T cell repertoires in COVID-19. Study context: From the United States, Italy and Spain came samples of acute and convalescent COVID-19. Sources were T cells, B-cell-depleted T cells, or PBMCs; the material itself was cDNA or gDNA.

This clone came up once. Germline and junction disagree at one end, which may indicate a read error. This CDR3 is 14 amino acids long. Germline CDR1 SGHRS, CDR2 YFSETQ. Method: immunoSEQ multiplex PCR; TCRdb's copy keeps in-frame clones and lacks some. The sample contains some 76,000 clones, around 86% of which appear only once. This TCR derives from a woman younger than 30 with acute or convalescent COVID-19. Sequencing used peripheral blood. The V call is TRBV5-1, the J call TRBJ2-5; 8 nucleotides agree with TRBD2. The CDR3 loop is CASSISGTRESQYF. The DNA for the CDR3 is TGCGCCAGCAGCATTAGCGGGACCCGAGAGTCCCAGTACTTC.